These 27 T cell receptor beta chains originate from one sample sequenced in a study of glioma-infiltrating T cells after dendritic cell vaccination. The method was immunoSEQ multiplex PCR; TCRdb's version includes in-frame clones alone and lacks a portion of them. The repertoire consists of 75,000 to 100,000 clones, with about 80% occurring once and the leading ten covering nearly 6%. The source was blood, collected before dendritic cell vaccination. These TCRs come from a human donor with glioblastoma.

V usage is TRBV9 and J usage is TRBJ2-1, with 7 bases identical to TRBD2. The germline CDR1 and CDR2 sequences are SGDLS and YYNGEE. The trim removed 1 base at V and 7 bases at J, leaving 5 bases unmatched. The CDR3 length is 14 residues. Here the CDR3 reads CASSVISGNNEQFF. The CDR3 DNA follows: TGTGCCAGCAGCGTAATCAGCGGGAATAATGAGCAGTTCTTC.

The chain recombines TRBV25-1 with TRBJ1-2; D is perhaps TRBD1 (6 bases). This CDR3 spans 15 amino acids. CDR1 and CDR2 from the germline V gene are MGHDK and SYGVNS. V was shortened by 6 bases and J by 0 bases, with 14 bases between the two germline ends. The CDR3: CASSDARGSNYGYTF. The CDR3 DNA sequence: TGTGCCAGCAGCGATGCCAGGGGTTCTAACTATGGCTACACCTTC.

The chain has TRBV7-9 and TRBJ2-3; no firm D call. Trimming stripped 2 bases from V and 2 bases from J, with 11 bases between. The CDR3 has 15 amino acids. Germline V gene data show CDR1 as SEHNR and CDR2 as FQNEAQ (reference sequence). CDR3 loop: CASSLRSLDTDTQYF. CDR3 nucleotides: TGTGCCAGCAGCTTAAGGTCTCTAGACACAGATACGCAGTATTTT.

This chain uses TRBV19 with TRBJ2-1, with 8 bases lining up with TRBD2. The CDR3 has 16 amino acids. The germline V gene has CDR1 LNHDA and CDR2 SQIVND (reference sequence). V was clipped by 10 bases and J by 7 bases; unmatched bases: 18. The CDR3 loop is CATSPRPAGVRNEQFF. The CDR3 nucleotides read TGTGCCACCTCCCCCCGCCCAGCGGGAGTTAGGAATGAGCAGTTCTTC.

This clone was detected once. The chain's CDR3 is CASSLGQPYNEQFF. The CDR3 nucleotides are TGTGCCAGCAGTCTCGGACAGCCTTACAATGAGCAGTTCTTC. The chain employs TRBV27 and TRBJ2-1; tentative D call: TRBD1 (6 bases). The length of the CDR3 is 14 residues. Germline loops: CDR1 MNHEY, CDR2 SMNVEV (reference sequence). Trimming stripped 5 bases from V and 4 bases from J, with 12 bases between.

V is TRBV2 and J is TRBJ1-1; 9 bases match TRBD1. Germline CDR1 and CDR2: SNHLY and FYNNEI. V shed 3 bases and J 5 bases; nucleotides not matched to a gene: 4. This CDR3 region has 14 residues. CDR3 in amino acids: CASSEDRGGTEAFF. For the CDR3, the DNA is TGTGCCAGCAGTGAGGACAGGGGTGGGACTGAAGCTTTCTTT.

The J gene is TRBJ1-2, the V gene TRBV2; D gene ambiguous. CDR1 is SNHLY and CDR2 is FYNNEI in the germline V gene. CDR3 size: 11 residues. The ends were cut back, 7 bases at V and 6 bases at J, with 9 bases in the middle. CDR3 DNA: TGTGCCAGCAAGAGCATACATGGCTACACCTTC. Encoded protein: CASKSIHGYTF.

This clone appeared many times. The chain is built from TRBV19 and TRBJ1-1; tentatively, D is TRBD1 (5 bases). The CDR3 totals 15 residues. Germline V gives CDR1 LNHDA, CDR2 SQIVND (reference sequence). V shed 6 bases and J shed 1 base, with 15 bases lying between them. The DNA of the CDR3 is TGTGCCAGTAGAGCGCGGGGGATAGGGAACACTGAAGCTTTCTTT. Translated, it gives CASRARGIGNTEAFF.

The chain links TRBV19 to TRBJ2-5; weak D call: TRBD1 (6 bases). V lost 5 bases and J 0 bases, leaving 13 bases between the germline ends. The CDR3 extends over 15 amino acids. Per germline, CDR1 LNHDA and CDR2 SQIVND (reference sequence). DNA for the CDR3: TGTGCCAGTAGTCTCCGGACAGAATACCAAGAGACCCAGTACTTC. This translates into CASSLRTEYQETQYF. Together with reference TRBV19 and TRBJ2-5, the CDR3 gives the full variable domain: DGGITQSPKYLFRKEGQNVTLSCEQNLNHDAMYWYRQDPGQGLRLIYYSQIVNDFQKGDIAEGYSVSREKKESFPLTVTSAQKNPTAFYLCASSLRTEYQETQYFGPGTRLLVL.

V and J are TRBV5-1 and TRBJ2-5, with D possibly TRBD2 on 6 matching bases. The end of the DNA is better explained by TRBJ2-7, so the J call may be wrong. The CDR3 runs 14 residues. Germline values: CDR1 SGHRS, CDR2 YFSETQ. CDR3 nucleotide sequence: TGCGCCAGCAGGAGGAGGGGAAGGGAGATCGAGCAGTACTTC. This encodes CASRRRGREIEQYF.

The chain employs TRBV30 and TRBJ1-6; D ambiguous. CDR3 length: 13 amino acids. From germline, CDR1 is GTSNPN and CDR2 SVGIG (reference sequence). V lost 3 bases and J 3 bases, leaving 6 bases between the germline ends. The CDR3 loop is CAWSGNYNSPLHF. As DNA, the CDR3 is TGTGCCTGGAGCGGGAACTATAATTCACCCCTCCACTTT.

Written as DNA, the CDR3 is TGTGCCAGCAGCGTAGTTTTGGTTGGCGAGCAGTTCTTC. Protein product: CASSVVLVGEQFF. This chain connects TRBV9 to TRBJ2-1; no clear D. Trimming cost V 0 bases and J 10 bases, with 11 bases left between them. The germline V gene encodes CDR1 SGDLS and CDR2 YYNGEE. There are 13 residues in the CDR3.

This chain joins TRBV2 and TRBJ2-3; 8 bases line up with TRBD2. This CDR3 contains 13 residues. Trimming took 6 bases from V and 6 from J; bases not matched to a gene: 5. Germline V CDR1 and CDR2: SNHLY, FYNNEI. The CDR3 DNA sequence: TGTGCCAGCAGCGTTAGCGGGATCGATACGCAGTATTTT. Encoded protein: CASSVSGIDTQYF.

The chain's CDR3 is CASKRGAGNTDTQYF. The CDR3 coding sequence is TGTGCCAGCAAGCGCGGAGCGGGAAACACAGATACGCAGTATTTT. The chain has TRBV6-1 and TRBJ2-3; 7 nucleotides agree with TRBD2. Germline-derived CDR1 and CDR2 are MNHNS and SASEGT. Germline trimming cut 7 bases from V and 2 bases from J; bases unmatched to any gene: 9. CDR3 size: 15 residues.

The chain combines TRBV5-1 with TRBJ2-1; 8 bases agree with TRBD2. The CDR3 has 14 amino acids. Germline values: CDR1 SGHRS, CDR2 YFSETQ. V was clipped by 3 bases and J by 8 bases; unmatched bases: 7. CDR3 amino acids: CASSSTGTRDEQFF. As DNA, the CDR3 is TGCGCCAGCAGCTCTACCGGGACTAGAGATGAGCAGTTCTTC. Using reference TRBV5-1 and TRBJ2-1 for the parts outside the CDR3, the full variable domain is KAGVTQTPRYLIKTRGQQVTLSCSPISGHRSVSWYQQTPGQGLQFLFEYFSETQRNKGNFPGRFSGRQFSNSRSEMNVSTLELGDSALYLCASSSTGTRDEQFFGPGTRLTVL.

V usage is TRBV19 and J usage is TRBJ1-5; maybe TRBD1 (5 bases). CDR1 and CDR2 from the germline V gene are LNHDA and SQIVND (reference sequence). The CDR3 covers 14 residues. Trimming removed 3 bases at V and 5 bases at J, with 11 bases between. The CDR3 protein is CASSILRGDQPQHF. The CDR3 DNA reads as TGTGCCAGTAGTATTCTGCGGGGGGATCAGCCCCAGCATTTT.

V is TRBV6-1 and J is TRBJ2-3; 7 nucleotides match TRBD2. This CDR3 has 18 residues. Germline V gives CDR1 MNHNS, CDR2 SASEGT. Losses at the gene ends were 3 bases for V and 2 bases for J; bases not matched to a gene: 14. The CDR3 coding sequence is TGTGCCAGCAGTGACCCCTCGTTGGCGGGGGATCACACAGATACGCAGTATTTT. This sequence encodes CASSDPSLAGDHTDTQYF.

The chain couples TRBV6-5 to TRBJ2-5, with 8 bases that match TRBD1. Germline V gene sequence: CDR1 MNHEY, CDR2 SVGAGI. Unmatched junction bases numbered 9, after V lost 8 bases and J lost 7 bases. The CDR3 is 13 residues long. The CDR3 coding sequence is TGTGCCAGCTTTTCAGGGGGCGCAGGGACCCAGTACTTC. It encodes CASFSGGAGTQYF.

The gene calls are TRBV28 and TRBJ1-2; D is uncertain. CDR1 MDHEN and CDR2 SYDVKM come from the germline V gene. This CDR3 is 12 amino acids long. The V end was cut by 5 bases, the J end by 2 bases, with 6 bases between. The CDR3 region has the DNA TGTGCCAGCAGTCGGTGGAACTATGGCTACACCTTC. Protein product: CASSRWNYGYTF.

The chain combines TRBV5-4 with TRBJ2-3; TRBD1 aligns across 12 bases. The ends lost 3 bases at V and 3 bases at J; junction bases unmatched: 5. This CDR3 region has 16 residues. Germline V gene data show CDR1 as SGHNT and CDR2 as YYREEE (reference sequence). The CDR3: CASSSGDRGPTDTQYF. In nucleotides, the CDR3 is TGTGCCAGCAGCTCAGGGGACAGGGGGCCTACAGATACGCAGTATTTT.

The rearrangement links TRBV18 to TRBJ1-1; a weak D match, TRBD1 (6 bases). Germline CDR1 is KGHSH and CDR2 is LQKENI. V was cut by 1 base and J by 3 bases, with 6 bases left in between. The CDR3 covers 13 residues. This chain's CDR3 is CASSPRQDTEAFF. The CDR3 region has the DNA TGTGCCAGCTCACCACGACAGGACACTGAAGCTTTCTTT.

The V gene is TRBV11-2, the J gene TRBJ2-5, with 10 bases lining up with TRBD2. The ends lost 5 bases at V and 0 bases at J; junction bases unmatched: 9. This CDR3 comprises 17 residues. Germline lookup yields CDR1 SGHAT and CDR2 FQNNGV. CDR3 DNA: TGTGCCAGCAGCGTCCTAGCGGGGGCCCTCTACCAAGAGACCCAGTACTTC. Translation gives CASSVLAGALYQETQYF.

The chain is built from TRBV5-1 and TRBJ2-7; 10 bases map to TRBD1. Germline CDR1 reads SGHRS; CDR2 reads YFSETQ. The junction had 7 bases not matched to a gene; V was cut back by 7 bases and J by 3 bases. The length of the CDR3 is 14 residues. CDR3 nucleotides: TGCGCCAGCGGTCCGGGGGACAGGGGCTACGAGCAGTACTTC. It yields the protein CASGPGDRGYEQYF.

The genes are TRBV6-6 and TRBJ2-2, with 9 bases that match TRBD1. Per the germline V gene, CDR1 is MNHNY and CDR2 is SVGAGI (reference sequence). With 10 bases clipped from V and 6 bases from J, the junction kept 9 bases outside the gene matches. This CDR3 region has 14 residues. As DNA, the CDR3 is TGTGCCACCTCACAGGGGGCGAAGGCCGGGGAGCTGTTTTTT. Encoded protein: CATSQGAKAGELFF.

This chain uses TRBV28 with TRBJ2-7; 7 nucleotides align to TRBD1. V was pared by 2 bases and J by 2 bases, with 6 bases of the junction left unmatched. Germline V gene lookup returns CDR1 MDHEN and CDR2 SYDVKM. The CDR3 is made up of 15 amino acids. This CDR3 reads CASSLLDRVPYEQYF. Here the CDR3 DNA reads TGTGCCAGCAGTTTACTTGACAGGGTTCCCTACGAGCAGTACTTC.

V gene TRBV6-1 combines with J gene TRBJ2-7; maybe TRBD2 (5 bases). V dropped 8 bases and J dropped 4 bases, with 15 bases sitting between them. CDR1 is MNHNS, CDR2 SASEGT, per germline. The CDR3 loop spans 13 amino acids. CDR3 region: CASLATTVYEQYF. CDR3 DNA sequence: TGTGCCAGCCTCGCGACTACAGTTTACGAGCAGTACTTC.

The chain is built from TRBV5-1 and TRBJ2-1, with no clear D. CDR3 length equals 15 residues. Germline CDR1 and CDR2: SGHRS and YFSETQ. Trimming stripped 0 bases from V and 9 bases from J, with 16 bases between. The chain's CDR3 is CASSLAPAPPSEQFF. Here the CDR3 DNA reads TGCGCCAGCAGCTTGGCCCCCGCGCCCCCCTCTGAGCAGTTCTTC.